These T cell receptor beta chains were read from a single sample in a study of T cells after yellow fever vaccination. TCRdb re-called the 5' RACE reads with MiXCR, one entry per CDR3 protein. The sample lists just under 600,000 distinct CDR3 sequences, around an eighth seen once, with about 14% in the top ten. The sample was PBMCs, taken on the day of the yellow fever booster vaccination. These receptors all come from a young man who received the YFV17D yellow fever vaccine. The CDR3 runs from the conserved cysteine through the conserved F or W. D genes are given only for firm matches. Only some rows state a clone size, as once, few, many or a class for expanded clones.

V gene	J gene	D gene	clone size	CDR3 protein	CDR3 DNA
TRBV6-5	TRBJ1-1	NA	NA	CASRSLNTEAFF	TGTGCCAGCAGGTCCCTGAACACTGAAGCTTTCTTT
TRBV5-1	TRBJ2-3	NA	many	CASSDTGNVNTQYF	TGCGCCAGCAGCGACACCGGGAACGTTAATACGCAGTATTTT
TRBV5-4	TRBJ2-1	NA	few	CASSLGTSVSSYNEQFF	TGTGCCAGCAGCTTGGGGACGAGCGTCAGCTCCTACAATGAGCAGTTCTTC
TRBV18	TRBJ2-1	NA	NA	CASSPSVGYNEQFF	TGTGCCAGCTCACCGAGTGTCGGATACAATGAGCAGTTCTTC
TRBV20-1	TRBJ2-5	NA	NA	CSAQRTRQETQYF	TGCAGTGCCCAAAGGACACGCCAAGAGACCCAGTACTTC
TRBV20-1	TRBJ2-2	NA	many	CSARLGSEELFF	TGCAGTGCTAGATTAGGGTCCGAGGAGCTGTTTTTT
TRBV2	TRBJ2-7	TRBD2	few	CASSDLSGRAEQYF	TGTGCCAGCAGTGATCTTAGCGGGAGGGCCGAGCAGTACTTC
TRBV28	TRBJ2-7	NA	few	CASRPQGGGYEQYF	TGTGCCAGCAGGCCACAGGGAGGCGGCTACGAGCAGTACTTC
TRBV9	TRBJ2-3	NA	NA	CASSPRGTATDTQYF	TGTGCCAGCAGCCCACGGGGGACCGCCACAGATACGCAGTATTTT
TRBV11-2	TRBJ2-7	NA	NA	CASSTHRVEQYF	TGTGCCAGCAGCACCCACAGGGTCGAGCAGTACTTC